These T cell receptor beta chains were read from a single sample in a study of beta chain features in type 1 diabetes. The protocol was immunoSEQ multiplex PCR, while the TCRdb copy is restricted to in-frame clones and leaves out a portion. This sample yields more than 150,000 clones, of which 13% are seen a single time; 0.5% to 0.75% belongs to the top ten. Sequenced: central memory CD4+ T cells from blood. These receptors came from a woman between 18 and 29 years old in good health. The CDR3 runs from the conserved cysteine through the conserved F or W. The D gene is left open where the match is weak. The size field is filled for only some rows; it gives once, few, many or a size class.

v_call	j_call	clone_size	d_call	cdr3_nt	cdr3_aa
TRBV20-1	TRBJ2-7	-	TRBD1	TGCAGTTCAGGGGACAGCCACGAGCAGTACTTC	CSSGDSHEQYF
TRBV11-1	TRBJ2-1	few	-	TGTGCCAGCAGCTCTGGTTTGCAGCTGGGCTTCAATGAGCAGTTCTTC	CASSSGLQLGFNEQFF
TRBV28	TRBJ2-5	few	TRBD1	TGTGCCAGCAGTTTAGGGGGACAGGGTCCAAAGACCCAGTACTTC	CASSLGGQGPKTQYF
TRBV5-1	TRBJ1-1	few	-	TGCGCCAGCAGCCGAAACAGGGATGTGAACACTGAAGCTTTCTTT	CASSRNRDVNTEAFF
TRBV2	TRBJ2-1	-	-	TGTGCCAGCAGTGAGAGGGAGGACAATGAGCAGTTCTTC	CASSEREDNEQFF
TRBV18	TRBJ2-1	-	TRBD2	TGTGCCAGCTCACCAGGGACTAGCTTCGGCGATGAGCAGTTCTTC	CASSPGTSFGDEQFF
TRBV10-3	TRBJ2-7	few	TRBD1	TGTGCCATCAGCAACCGGGACAGGTCGGTCTCCTACGAGCAGTACTTC	CAISNRDRSVSYEQYF
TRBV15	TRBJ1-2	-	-	TGTGCCACCAGCAGAGGGAACGGGGGCTACACCTTC	CATSRGNGGYTF
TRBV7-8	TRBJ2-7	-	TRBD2	TGTGCCAGCAGCCCCCGACTAGCGGGAGACCACGAGCAGTACTTC	CASSPRLAGDHEQYF
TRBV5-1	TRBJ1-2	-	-	TGCGCCAGCAGCTTGCTGGTCGGGGAGGCCTATGGCTACACCTTC	CASSLLVGEAYGYTF
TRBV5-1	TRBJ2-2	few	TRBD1	TGCGCCAGCAGCGTACAGGGGGGCCTTTACAACACCGGGGAGCTGTTTTTT	CASSVQGGLYNTGELFF
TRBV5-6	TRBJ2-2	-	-	TGTGCCAGCAGCTTAATCAGGAACACCGGGGAGCTGTTTTTT	CASSLIRNTGELFF
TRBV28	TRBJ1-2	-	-	TGTGCCAGCACCCCAGGACAGACTAACTATGGCTACACCTTC	CASTPGQTNYGYTF
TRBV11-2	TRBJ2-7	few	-	TGTGCCAGCAGCTCTCGGGTCGCCTACGAGCAGTACTTC	CASSSRVAYEQYF
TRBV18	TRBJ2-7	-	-	TGTGCCAGCCTCGACGGACACGGATCCTACGAGCAGTACTTC	CASLDGHGSYEQYF
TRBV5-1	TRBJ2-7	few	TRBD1	TGCGCCAGCAGCCCCGGGACAGAGTCCCTAGGGCAGTACTTC	CASSPGTESLGQYF
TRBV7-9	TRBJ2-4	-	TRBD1	TGTGCCAGCAGCATCCGACAGGGGGCGAACATTCAGTACTTC	CASSIRQGANIQYF
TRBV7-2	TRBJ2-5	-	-	TGTGCCAGCAGGGGAGTAGTTAATTCCCAGTACTTC	CASRGVVNSQYF
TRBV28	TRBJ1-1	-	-	TGTGCCAGCAGCGCACGCCCAGGGAACACTGAAGCTTTCTTT	CASSARPGNTEAFF
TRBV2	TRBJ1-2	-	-	TGTGCCAGCAGTGAAGCGCGGACTTCGGGTGGCTACACCTTC	CASSEARTSGGYTF
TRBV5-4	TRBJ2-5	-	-	TGTGCCAGCAGCTTGAACAGGGCAGAAGAGACCCAGTACTTC	CASSLNRAEETQYF
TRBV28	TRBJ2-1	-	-	TGTGCCAGCAGTTTAGGGACTGCTAATTCTGGTGAGCAGTTCTTC	CASSLGTANSGEQFF
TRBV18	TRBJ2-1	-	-	TGTGCCAGCTCACCCCCGAGCTCCTACAATGAGCAGTTCTTC	CASSPPSSYNEQFF
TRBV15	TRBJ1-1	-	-	TGTGCCACCAGCAGAGATCCAGCAGGGGCGGTATTCGAAGCTTTCTTT	CATSRDPAGAVFEAFF
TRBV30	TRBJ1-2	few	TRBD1	TGTGCCAGGTGGGGACAGAACTATGGCTACACCTTC	CARWGQNYGYTF
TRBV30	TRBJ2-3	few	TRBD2	TGTGCCTGGACACGGGACTATAGCACAGATACGCAGTATTTT	CAWTRDYSTDTQYF
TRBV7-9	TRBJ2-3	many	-	TGTGCCAGCAGTCCTCTTGGAGGGATCACAGATACGCAGTATTTT	CASSPLGGITDTQYF
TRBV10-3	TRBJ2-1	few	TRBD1	TGTGCCAGCAGTGAACTTCAGGGGGTCAATGAGCAGTTCTTC	CASSELQGVNEQFF
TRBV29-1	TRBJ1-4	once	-	TGCAGCGTTGTGGACAGCTCTAATGAAAAACTGTTTTTT	CSVVDSSNEKLFF